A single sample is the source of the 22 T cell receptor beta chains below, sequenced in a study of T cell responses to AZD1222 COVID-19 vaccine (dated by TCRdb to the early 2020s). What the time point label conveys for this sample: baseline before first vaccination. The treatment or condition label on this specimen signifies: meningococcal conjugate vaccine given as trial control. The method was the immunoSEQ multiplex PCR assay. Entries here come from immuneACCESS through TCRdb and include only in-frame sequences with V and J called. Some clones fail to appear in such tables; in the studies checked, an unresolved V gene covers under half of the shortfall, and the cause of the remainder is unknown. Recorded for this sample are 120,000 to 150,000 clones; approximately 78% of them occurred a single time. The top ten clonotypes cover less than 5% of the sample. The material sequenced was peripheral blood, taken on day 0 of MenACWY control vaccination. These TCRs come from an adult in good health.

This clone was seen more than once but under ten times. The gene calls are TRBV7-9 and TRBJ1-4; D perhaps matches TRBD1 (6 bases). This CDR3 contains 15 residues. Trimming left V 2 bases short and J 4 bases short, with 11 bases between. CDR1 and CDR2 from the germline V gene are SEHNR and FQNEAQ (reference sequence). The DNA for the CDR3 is TGTGCCAGCAGCTTAATTGGACAGATTAATGAAAAACTGTTTTTT. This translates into CASSLIGQINEKLFF.

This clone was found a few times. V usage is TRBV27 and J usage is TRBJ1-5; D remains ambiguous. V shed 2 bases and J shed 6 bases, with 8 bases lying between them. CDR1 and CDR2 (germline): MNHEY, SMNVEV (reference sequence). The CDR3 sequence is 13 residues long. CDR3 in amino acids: CASSLIRGQPQHF. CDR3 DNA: TGTGCCAGCAGTTTAATCCGGGGTCAGCCCCAGCATTTT.

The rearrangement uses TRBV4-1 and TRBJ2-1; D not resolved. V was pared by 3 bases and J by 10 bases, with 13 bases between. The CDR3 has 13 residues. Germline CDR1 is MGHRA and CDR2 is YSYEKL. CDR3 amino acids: CASSHGVPNEQFF. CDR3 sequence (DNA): TGCGCCAGCAGCCATGGGGTTCCGAACGAGCAGTTCTTC.

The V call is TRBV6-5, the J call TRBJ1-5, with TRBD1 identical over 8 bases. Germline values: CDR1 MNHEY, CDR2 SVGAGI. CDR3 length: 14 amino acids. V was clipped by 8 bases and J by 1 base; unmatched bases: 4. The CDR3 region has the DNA TGTGCCAGCCGTCGGACAGGGAGCAATCAGCCCCAGCATTTT. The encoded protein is CASRRTGSNQPQHF.

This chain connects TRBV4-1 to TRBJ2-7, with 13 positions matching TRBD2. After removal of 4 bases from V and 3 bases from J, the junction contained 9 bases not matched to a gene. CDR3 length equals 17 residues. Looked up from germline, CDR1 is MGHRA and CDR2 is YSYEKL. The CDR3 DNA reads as TGCGCCAGCAGCCGAGGGACTAGCGGGGATGGGCTCTACGAGCAGTACTTC. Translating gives CASSRGTSGDGLYEQYF.

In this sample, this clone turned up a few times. CDR3 loop: CASSQGDRGSTNEKLFF. As DNA, the CDR3 is TGCGCCAGCAGCCAAGGGGACAGGGGAAGTACTAATGAAAAACTGTTTTTT. The J gene is TRBJ1-4, the V gene TRBV4-1; 10 bases map to TRBD1. J gave up 2 bases and V 1 base, and 4 bases lay outside the gene matches. The CDR3 consists of 17 residues. Per the germline V gene, CDR1 is MGHRA and CDR2 is YSYEKL.

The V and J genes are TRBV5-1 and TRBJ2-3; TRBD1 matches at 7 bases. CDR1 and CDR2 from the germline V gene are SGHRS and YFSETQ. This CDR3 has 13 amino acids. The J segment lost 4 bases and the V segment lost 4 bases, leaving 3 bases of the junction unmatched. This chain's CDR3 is CASSRGPADTQYF. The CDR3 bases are TGCGCCAGCAGCAGGGGGCCGGCAGATACGCAGTATTTT.

CDR3 DNA sequence: TGCAGTGCTAGAGTGGGCGAAAAACTGTTTTTT. This gives the protein CSARVGEKLFF. This chain links TRBV20-1 with TRBJ1-4; no clear D. Germline CDR1 reads DFQATT; CDR2 reads SNEGSKA (reference sequence). V shed 1 base and J shed 8 bases, with 5 bases lying between them. The CDR3 totals 11 residues.

Here the CDR3 DNA reads TGTGCCAGCAGCCAACTGCTAGCGGGGGGGCGGGAGACCCAGTACTTC. As protein: CASSQLLAGGRETQYF. The J gene is TRBJ2-5, the V gene TRBV3-1 (or the pseudogene TRBV3-2); TRBD2 matches at 12 bases. V dropped 2 bases and J dropped 5; count of bases not matched to a gene: 6. The CDR3 is 16 amino acids. CDR1 and CDR2 from the germline V gene are LGHDT and YNNKEL (reference sequence).

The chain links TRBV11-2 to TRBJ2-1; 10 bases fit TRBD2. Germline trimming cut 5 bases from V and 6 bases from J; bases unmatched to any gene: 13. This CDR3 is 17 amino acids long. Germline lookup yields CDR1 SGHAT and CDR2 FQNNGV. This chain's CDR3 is CASSTPGIQRGGNEQFF. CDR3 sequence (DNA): TGTGCCAGCAGCACCCCCGGTATCCAGCGGGGGGGCAATGAGCAGTTCTTC.

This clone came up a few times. The CDR3 DNA sequence: TGTGCCAGCAAGGGTAATTCTCCACCGACCGAAGCTTTCTTT. It codes for CASKGNSPPTEAFF. The chain links TRBV27 to TRBJ1-1, with D unresolved. Trimming shortened V by 7 bases and J by 8 bases, and 20 bases separated the two germline ends. Germline CDR1 MNHEY, CDR2 SMNVEV (reference sequence). The CDR3 is 14 residues long.

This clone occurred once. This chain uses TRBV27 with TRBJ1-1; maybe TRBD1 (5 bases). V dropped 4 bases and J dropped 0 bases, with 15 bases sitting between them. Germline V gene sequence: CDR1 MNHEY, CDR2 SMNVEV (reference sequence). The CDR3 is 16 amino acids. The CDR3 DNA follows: TGTGCCAGCAGTTCTATCGGGACGTCCATGAACACTGAAGCTTTCTTT. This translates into CASSSIGTSMNTEAFF.

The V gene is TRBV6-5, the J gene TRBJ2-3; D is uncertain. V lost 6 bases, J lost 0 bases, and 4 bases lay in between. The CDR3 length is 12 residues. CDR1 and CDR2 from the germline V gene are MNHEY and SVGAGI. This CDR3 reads CASSPSTDTQYF. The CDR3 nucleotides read TGTGCCAGCAGCCCGAGCACAGATACGCAGTATTTT.

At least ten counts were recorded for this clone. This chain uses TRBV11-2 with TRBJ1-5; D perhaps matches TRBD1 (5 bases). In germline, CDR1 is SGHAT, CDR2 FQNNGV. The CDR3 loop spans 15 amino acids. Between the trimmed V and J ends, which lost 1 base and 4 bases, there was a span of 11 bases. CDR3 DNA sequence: TGTGCCAGCAGCTTAGGTGGGGGTCTGAATCAGCCCCAGCATTTT. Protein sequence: CASSLGGGLNQPQHF.

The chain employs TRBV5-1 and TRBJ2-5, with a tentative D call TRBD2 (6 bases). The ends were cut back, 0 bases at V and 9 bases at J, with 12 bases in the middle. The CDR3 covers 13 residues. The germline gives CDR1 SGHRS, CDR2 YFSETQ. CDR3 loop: CASSLETLAAQYF. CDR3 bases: TGCGCCAGCAGCTTGGAGACTTTAGCGGCCCAGTACTTC.

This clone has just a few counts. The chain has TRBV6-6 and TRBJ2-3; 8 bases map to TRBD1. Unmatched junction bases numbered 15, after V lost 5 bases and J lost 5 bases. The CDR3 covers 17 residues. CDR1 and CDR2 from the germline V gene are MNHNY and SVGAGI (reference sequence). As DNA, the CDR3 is TGTGCCAGCAGTCCCAACCTTCGACAGGGGCGGGAAGATACGCAGTATTTT. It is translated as CASSPNLRQGREDTQYF.

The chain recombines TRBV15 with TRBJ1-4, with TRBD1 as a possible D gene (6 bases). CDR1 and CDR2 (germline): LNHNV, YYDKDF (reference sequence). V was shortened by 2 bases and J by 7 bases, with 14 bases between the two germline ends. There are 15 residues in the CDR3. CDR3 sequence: CATSRRTESIEKLFF. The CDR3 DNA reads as TGTGCCACCAGCAGAAGGACAGAGAGTATTGAAAAACTGTTTTTT.

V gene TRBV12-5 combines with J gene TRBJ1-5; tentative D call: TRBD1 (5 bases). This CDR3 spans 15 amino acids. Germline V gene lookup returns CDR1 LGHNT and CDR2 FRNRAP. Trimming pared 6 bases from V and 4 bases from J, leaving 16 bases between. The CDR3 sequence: CASGPGTARNQPQHF. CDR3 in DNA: TGTGCTAGTGGACCCGGGACGGCCCGAAATCAGCCCCAGCATTTT.

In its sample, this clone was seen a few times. CDR3 coding DNA: TGTGCCACCAGTGAAGCGACGGGCCAAAACACAGATACGCAGTATTTT. Translated: CATSEATGQNTDTQYF. The chain employs TRBV24-1 and TRBJ2-3; D uncertain. V was cut by 4 bases and J by 2 bases, with 15 bases left in between. Per the germline V gene, CDR1 is KGHDR and CDR2 is SFDVKD. The CDR3 loop spans 16 amino acids.

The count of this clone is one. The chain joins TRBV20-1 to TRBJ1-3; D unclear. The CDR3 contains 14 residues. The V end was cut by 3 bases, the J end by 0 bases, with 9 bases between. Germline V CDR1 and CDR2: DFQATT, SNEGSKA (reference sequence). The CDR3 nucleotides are TGCAGTGCTAGTTTCCGTAGCTCTGGAAACACCATATATTTT. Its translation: CSASFRSSGNTIYF.

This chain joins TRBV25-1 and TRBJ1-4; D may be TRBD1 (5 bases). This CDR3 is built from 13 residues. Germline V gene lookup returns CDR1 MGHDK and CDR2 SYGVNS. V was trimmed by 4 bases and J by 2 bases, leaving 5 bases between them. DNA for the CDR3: TGTGCCAGCAGTGCAGGGACTAATGAAAAACTGTTTTTT. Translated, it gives CASSAGTNEKLFF.

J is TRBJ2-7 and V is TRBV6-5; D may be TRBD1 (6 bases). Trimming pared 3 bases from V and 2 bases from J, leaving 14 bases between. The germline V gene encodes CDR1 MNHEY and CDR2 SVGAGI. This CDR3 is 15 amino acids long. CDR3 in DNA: TGTGCCAGCAGTTATAGGGCAGGGGCTCCCTACGAGCAGTACTTC. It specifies CASSYRAGAPYEQYF.